This record covers a single TCR beta chain. These data originate in a study of blood T cell repertoires in COVID-19. Looking at the study overall: The United States, Italy and Spain supplied acute and convalescent COVID-19 samples. PBMCs, B-cell-depleted T cells, or T cells were the source of the cDNA or gDNA that made up the material.

Between the trimmed V and J ends, which lost 1 base and 2 bases, there was a span of 16 bases. This CDR3 is 17 amino acids long. Germline CDR1 reads SGHDT; CDR2 reads YYEEEE. Per the authors' pipeline: Using reference gene primer amplification, nucleated cell counts were estimated. TCRdb keeps only in-frame clones here, not all; method: immunoSEQ multiplex PCR. That table is the source of V, J and clone size, and D and trimming were worked out from the DNA. The table includes about 50,000 clones, roughly 91% detected once. Sequencing used peripheral blood. The rearrangement links TRBV5-6 to TRBJ1-5; D not certain. This clonotype was obtained from a human donor in a cohort sampled during active COVID-19. The CDR3 reads CASSLRPVGRGNQPQHF. The DNA for the CDR3 is TGTGCCAGCAGCTTGCGTCCGGTCGGGAGGGGCAATCAGCCCCAGCATTTT.